A single sample gave rise to the 22 T cell receptor beta chains below, sequenced in a study of blood T cells in healthy people across ages. The authors ran a second PCR of roughly 6 to 12 cycles using a sample-barcoded 5' primer and a J-beta primer mix. TCRdb fed the 5' RACE reads into MiXCR, producing one record per CDR3 protein. The profile covers 550,000 to 700,000 distinct CDR3 sequences, with 27% appearing a single time and around a sixth taken by the ten largest. The sample comprised blood. All receptors derive from a woman between 65 and 79 years old in good health.

This clonotype came up many times. The V gene is TRBV12-5, the J gene TRBJ1-2; D is unresolved. V was trimmed by 5 bases and J by 5 bases, leaving 12 bases between them. Germline CDR1 reads LGHNT; CDR2 reads FRNRAP. The length of the CDR3 is 13 residues. The CDR3 coding sequence is TGTGCTAGTGGTCTCGGGTGGAGTTATGGCTACACCTTC. Protein sequence: CASGLGWSYGYTF.

The chain employs TRBV20-1 and TRBJ2-5; D call uncertain. The germline V gene encodes CDR1 DFQATT and CDR2 SNEGSKA (reference sequence). V lost 0 bases and J 1 base, leaving 9 bases between the germline ends. CDR3 length: 14 amino acids. CDR3 protein: CSARDITVQETQYF. The CDR3 DNA follows: TGCAGTGCTAGAGATATAACAGTCCAAGAGACCCAGTACTTC.

This clonotype was recorded a few times. The chain combines TRBV12-3 or TRBV12-4 with TRBJ2-5; TRBD2 aligns across 7 bases. The J call may be mistaken, given a closer DNA end match to TRBJ2-1. The CDR3 totals 16 residues. This CDR3 is CASSLTLGGGYNEQFF. For the CDR3, the DNA is TGTGCCAGCAGTTTAACTCTGGGCGGGGGTTACAATGAGCAGTTCTTC.

The chain combines TRBV5-5 with TRBJ2-1; 7 bases agree with TRBD2. Near its end, the DNA agrees better with TRBJ2-5, so the J call may be wrong. Germline V gene data show CDR1 as SGHKS and CDR2 as YYEKEE (reference sequence). The CDR3 contains 14 residues. CDR3 nucleotide sequence: TGTGCCAGCAGCTGGGGACTATCCCAAGAGACCCAGTACTTC. This gives the protein CASSWGLSQETQYF.

The chain carries TRBV7-9 and TRBJ2-5, with a weak D call TRBD2 (6 bases). CDR1 and CDR2 from the germline V gene are SEHNR and FQNEAQ (reference sequence). The CDR3 runs 14 residues. V dropped 2 bases and J dropped 0 bases, with 7 bases sitting between them. The chain's CDR3 is CASSLLANQETQYF. The CDR3 DNA is TGTGCCAGCAGCTTACTAGCGAACCAAGAGACCCAGTACTTC.

This clonotype was found many times. The gene calls are TRBV12-3 or TRBV12-4 and TRBJ2-5, with a possible D match to TRBD1 (6 bases). Trimming pared 5 bases from V and 0 bases from J, leaving 10 bases between. The CDR3 runs 14 residues. The CDR3 bases are TGTGCCAGCAGTCCCCGGACAGACCAAGAGACCCAGTACTTC. Protein product: CASSPRTDQETQYF.

This clonotype was counted a few times. V gene TRBV20-1 combines with J gene TRBJ2-2; TRBD2 agrees at 10 bases. The germline gives CDR1 DFQATT, CDR2 SNEGSKA (reference sequence). The CDR3 contains 13 residues. Trimming removed 6 bases from V and 10 bases from J; junction bases left unmatched: 8. CDR3 protein: CSARSGGAKELFF. The CDR3 DNA reads TGCAGTGCCCGGAGCGGGGGGGCCAAGGAGCTGTTTTTT.

This clonotype was detected only a few times. For the CDR3, the DNA is TGCGCCAGCAGCTTAGTGGGAGCCGAAGAGACCCAGTACTTC. It codes for CASSLVGAEETQYF. The rearrangement uses TRBV5-1 and TRBJ2-5; TRBD2 might be the D (5 bases). Germline CDR1 SGHRS, CDR2 YFSETQ. The germline V and J ends were trimmed by 2 bases and 3 bases, with 11 bases remaining between them. The CDR3 runs to 14 residues.

This clonotype was observed a few times. The genes are TRBV20-1 and TRBJ2-1; the D gene is possibly TRBD2 (5 bases). The CDR3 spans 16 residues. The germline V and J ends were trimmed by 0 bases and 6 bases, with 18 bases remaining between them. Looked up from germline, CDR1 is DFQATT and CDR2 is SNEGSKA (reference sequence). The CDR3 DNA reads TGCAGTGCTAGAGAACATCAGCGGCTAGCCGTCAATGAGCAGTTCTTC. Protein product: CSAREHQRLAVNEQFF.

This clonotype was detected many times. The rearrangement uses TRBV12-3 or TRBV12-4 and TRBJ1-5, with 9 bases fitting TRBD1. The CDR3 runs 18 residues. V lost 7 bases, J lost 0 bases, and 13 bases stayed unmatched. The CDR3 DNA follows: TGTGCCAGCACTCCCAGTAGGGGACAGGGATATAGCAATCAGCCCCAGCATTTT. Protein sequence: CASTPSRGQGYSNQPQHF.

The chain links TRBV7-2 to TRBJ2-1, with 8 bases fitting TRBD2. Trimming took 8 bases from V and 15 from J; bases not matched to a gene: 9. The CDR3 spans 11 residues. Germline assignment: CDR1 SGHTA and CDR2 FQGNSA. The CDR3 loop is CASGSGTRWFF. The CDR3 DNA sequence: TGTGCCAGCGGTTCCGGGACTAGATGGTTCTTC.

The rearrangement links TRBV20-1 to TRBJ1-3; D ambiguous. Germline loops: CDR1 DFQATT, CDR2 SNEGSKA (reference sequence). The CDR3 length is 15 residues. The V gene lost 0 bases and the J gene lost 2 bases, with 11 bases spanning the gap. The chain's CDR3 is CSARDLGGAGNTIYF. CDR3 DNA sequence: TGCAGTGCTAGAGATCTAGGTGGGGCTGGAAACACCATATATTTT.

The sample holds a few counts of this clonotype. This rearrangement joins TRBV29-1 to TRBJ2-5; 7 bases are a match to TRBD1. V lost 4 bases and J lost 4; bases outside the gene matches: 6. The germline V gene encodes CDR1 SQVTM and CDR2 ANQGSEA. The CDR3 is 13 residues long. In nucleotides, the CDR3 is TGCAGCGTTGGAGGGGGCAGGGGAGAGACCCAGTACTTC. Amino acid sequence: CSVGGGRGETQYF.

V usage is TRBV6-5 and J usage is TRBJ1-4, with unresolved D. V was pared by 2 bases and J by 2 bases, with 6 bases between. Germline CDR1 MNHEY, CDR2 SVGAGI. The length of the CDR3 is 14 residues. The CDR3 region is CASSYTRTNEKLFF. In DNA form, the CDR3 reads TGTGCCAGCAGTTACACTCGTACTAATGAAAAACTGTTTTTT.

This clonotype was counted a few times. The V gene is TRBV20-1, the J gene TRBJ2-6, with TRBD1 as a possible D gene (6 bases). V shed 6 bases and J shed 0 bases, with 15 bases lying between them. Germline assignment: CDR1 DFQATT and CDR2 SNEGSKA (reference sequence). This CDR3 contains 16 residues. The CDR3 DNA reads as TGCAGTGCCGAGGGGGTGTCGGGCTCTGGGGCCAACGTCCTGACTTTC. Protein sequence: CSAEGVSGSGANVLTF.

This rearrangement joins TRBV5-1 to TRBJ2-5, with unresolved D. The CDR3 is made up of 13 amino acids. Trimming removed 0 bases at V and 7 bases at J, with 10 bases between. Germline CDR1 reads SGHRS; CDR2 reads YFSETQ. The CDR3 region has the DNA TGCGCCAGCAGCTTGGTCGAGCCCCCGACCCAGTACTTC. As protein: CASSLVEPPTQYF.

The chain recombines TRBV10-3 with TRBJ1-6; D call uncertain. This CDR3 is 13 amino acids long. Germline CDR1 reads ENHRY; CDR2 reads SYGVKD. Trimming took 3 bases from V and 7 from J, leaving 7 bases between them. CDR3 DNA sequence: TGTGCCATCAGTGATGGTCTCAATTCACCCCTCCACTTT. Its translation: CAISDGLNSPLHF.

Only a few counts were recorded for this clonotype. J is TRBJ1-3 and V is TRBV20-1, with unresolved D. The ends were cut back, 6 bases at V and 0 bases at J, with 12 bases in the middle. Germline V CDR1 and CDR2: DFQATT, SNEGSKA (reference sequence). This CDR3 is 14 amino acids long. For the CDR3, the DNA is TGCAGTGCCCCGAGACGGGACTCTGGAAACACCATATATTTT. Protein sequence: CSAPRRDSGNTIYF.

The chain is built from TRBV7-6 and TRBJ2-3; perhaps TRBD2 as D (6 bases). This CDR3 comprises 13 residues. The V end was cut by 4 bases, the J end by 2 bases, with 7 bases between. Germline assignment: CDR1 SGHVS and CDR2 FNYEAQ. The CDR3 DNA follows: TGTGCCAGCAGCTGGGAGGCCACAGATACGCAGTATTTT. Translation gives CASSWEATDTQYF. The full variable domain, its missing parts supplied by reference TRBV7-6 and TRBJ2-3, is GAGVSQSPRYKVTKRGQDVALRCDPISGHVSLYWYRQALGQGPEFLTYFNYEAQQDKSGLPNDRFSAERPEGSISTLTIQRTEQRDSAMYRCASSWEATDTQYFGPGTRLTVL.

The J gene is TRBJ1-1, the V gene TRBV12-3 or TRBV12-4; D not certain. V dropped 3 bases and J dropped 2 bases, with 13 bases sitting between them. This CDR3 contains 15 residues. The CDR3 is CASSFSSGVNTEAFF. The CDR3, as DNA: TGTGCCAGCAGTTTCTCCTCCGGGGTCAACACTGAAGCTTTCTTT.

DNA of the CDR3: TGCAGTGCTCCCGGGACAGGGGTAGATACGCAGTATTTT. It specifies CSAPGTGVDTQYF. This chain uses TRBV20-1 with TRBJ2-3; 10 bases are a match to TRBD1. Trimming at V came to 5 bases and at J to 5 bases, leaving 4 bases not matched to a gene. Germline CDR1 is DFQATT and CDR2 is SNEGSKA (reference sequence). This CDR3 spans 13 amino acids.

About this clonotype itself: A read error may be the cause here, since a much bigger clone is one base away. The rearrangement joins TRBV20-1 to TRBJ2-5, with a possible D match to TRBD2 (5 bases). This CDR3 region has 12 residues. CDR1 DFQATT and CDR2 SNEGSKA come from the germline V gene (reference sequence). CDR3 residues: CGVRGPQETQYF. The CDR3 DNA is TGCGGTGTCAGAGGGCCCCAAGAGACCCAGTACTTC.